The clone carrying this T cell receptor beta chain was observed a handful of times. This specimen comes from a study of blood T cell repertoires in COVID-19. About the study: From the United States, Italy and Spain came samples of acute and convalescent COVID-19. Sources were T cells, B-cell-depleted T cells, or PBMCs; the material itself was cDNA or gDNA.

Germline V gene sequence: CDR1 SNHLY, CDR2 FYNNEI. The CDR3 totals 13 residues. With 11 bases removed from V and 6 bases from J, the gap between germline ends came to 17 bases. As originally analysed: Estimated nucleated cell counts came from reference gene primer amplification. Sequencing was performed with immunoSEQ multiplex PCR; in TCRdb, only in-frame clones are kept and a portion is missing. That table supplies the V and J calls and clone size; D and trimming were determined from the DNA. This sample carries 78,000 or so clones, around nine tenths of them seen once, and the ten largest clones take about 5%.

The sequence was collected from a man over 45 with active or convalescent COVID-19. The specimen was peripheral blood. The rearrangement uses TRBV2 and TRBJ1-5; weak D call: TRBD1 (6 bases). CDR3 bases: TGTGCCTCAAAAGGGGGGGCGCTTCAGCCCCAGCATTTT. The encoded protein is CASKGGALQPQHF.